This T cell receptor beta chain is drawn from a study of T-cell memory formation after mild COVID-19 (dated by TCRdb to 2020 to 2022). Regarding the research as a whole: TCR sequence clusters from the two donors were largely donor specific. In two donors, T-cell clones that expanded and contracted after mild COVID-19 were followed by sequencing TCRalpha and TCRbeta repertoires longitudinally. Two young, previously healthy adult volunteers made up the cohort, one male and one female.

These reads were obtained on an Illumina NovaSeq 6000. cDNA libraries for TCRalpha and TCRbeta were prepared by 5'RACE using constant-segment primers, with sample barcodes and unique molecular identifiers added. Trizol reagent was used to extract RNA from every sample. Amplification of the libraries took two PCR steps, and the second step added a second sample barcode plus Illumina TruSeq adapters. Libraries were sequenced on an Illumina NovaSeq with 2 x 150 bp paired-end reads. The source study handled its data this way. With migec v1.2.7, reads were demultiplexed and then collapsed into UMI-guided consensus sequences. Using mixcr v2.1.11, UMI consensuses were aligned to TRA and TRB V and J templates and then assembled into clonotypes. A clonotype was counted as expanded or contracted only if both edgeR and NoisET called the change significant, with noise models trained on biological replicates. For edgeR calls, the thresholds were a false discovery rate-adjusted p below 0.01 and a log2 fold-change of 1. As an exploratory analysis of dynamics, PCA with hierarchical clustering was applied to max-normalized trajectories of the 1000 most abundant clonotypes. Separately sequenced CD4+ and CD8+ repertoires were used to assign a CD4 or CD8 phenotype to each responding clone. TCRdb trimmed public reads at Q25 via fastp, called clones via MiXCR and kept in-frame beta chains. One record per CDR3 amino acid sequence lists the most common genes and DNA. The V and J calls come from TCRdb's annotation, not from the publication. This sample holds hundreds of thousands of distinct CDR3 sequences; roughly 22% were observed only once. Of the sample, roughly 8.1% is held by the ten largest clones.

Overall results and qualifications from the work: Contracting CD4+ clones appeared mostly in the CM and EM memory subsets, whereas CD8+ clones were enriched in EMRA. Some responding clones were detected in pre-infection memory, suggesting pre-existing cross-reactive memory T cells joined the SARS-CoV-2 response. The study included only a couple of mild cases, and larger cohorts that include severe cases with pre-infection samples were judged to be necessary. SARS-CoV-2 specificity was not confirmed for the second-wave clones peaking on day 37. Clones contracting from day 15 to 85 had balanced CD4/CD8 phenotypes, while a second wave expanding from day 15 to 37 was biased towards CD4+.

Worth noting for this clonotype: Its recognized antigen is unknown. No base quality values were provided; no much bigger clone lies one nucleotide off.

Ficoll-Paque density gradient centrifugation was the method used to isolate PBMCs. CDR3 length: 13 amino acids, cysteine to phenylalanine. CDR3 DNA is the only sequence kept; it has 39 bases, read in frame from the first base. The junction carries 7 bases between V and J, which are trimmed by 4 bases and 0 bases respectively. The germline V gene (reference sequence) sets CDR1 to SEHNR and CDR2 to FQNEAQ. Material for sequencing was PBMCs or a T cell subset sorted from them (not recorded which). The rearrangement combines TRBV7-9 with TRBJ2-7, with the D gene too uncertain to name. This sequence originates from an adult woman who had mild COVID-19 (a few samples of this study predate the infection). The sample titles of this study are shuffled in the database, so cell type and time point are left out; the donor was told from shared clones. The nucleotide sequence reads TGTGCCAGCAGCTCTCCGCCCTCCTACGAGCAGTACTTC. Its coded protein is CASSSPPSYEQYF.